The 20 T cell receptor beta chains in this list originate from one sample, sequenced in a study of OX40 agonist ivuxolimab in advanced cancers. Assay: immunoSEQ multiplex PCR; the TCRdb copy retains only in-frame clones and omits some. Here the sample spans approximately 70,000 clones, 80% to 95% being singletons. The sequencing here drew on CD4+ or CD8+ T cells sorted from blood, taken in a trial of the OX40 agonist ivuxolimab. Receptors originate from an adult with an advanced solid tumor such as melanoma, head and neck, liver or kidney cancer.

The chain employs TRBV28 and TRBJ2-7; D unresolved. V was trimmed by 6 bases and J by 6 bases, leaving 18 bases between them. This CDR3 contains 14 residues. Germline V gene data show CDR1 as MDHEN and CDR2 as SYDVKM. The CDR3 DNA follows: TGTGCCAGCAGCCCTATGTGGCTTCTCGTCGAGCAGTACTTC. Translated: CASSPMWLLVEQYF. The full variable domain, its missing parts supplied by reference TRBV28 and TRBJ2-7, is DVKVTQSSRYLVKRTGEKVFLECVQDMDHENMFWYRQDPGLGLRLIYFSYDVKMKEKGDIPEGYSVSREKKERFSLILESASTNQTSMYLCASSPMWLLVEQYFGPGTRLTVT.

The chain combines TRBV19 with TRBJ2-5; D remains ambiguous. The V end was cut by 0 bases, the J end by 3 bases, with 11 bases between. Germline V CDR1 and CDR2: LNHDA, SQIVND (reference sequence). The CDR3 consists of 15 residues. CDR3 loop: CASSIDHTSEETQYF. The CDR3 DNA sequence: TGTGCCAGTAGTATAGATCATACAAGTGAAGAGACCCAGTACTTC.

The chain is built from TRBV28 and TRBJ2-3, with 9 bases fitting TRBD2. CDR1 is MDHEN and CDR2 is SYDVKM in the germline V gene. CDR3 size: 14 residues. V shed 4 bases, J shed 4 bases, and the junction held 3 bases outside the gene matches. The DNA of the CDR3 is TGTGCCAGCAGTTCGCTAGCGGGACCAGATACGCAGTATTTT. It yields the protein CASSSLAGPDTQYF.

The chain carries TRBV4-3 and TRBJ2-4, with 13 nucleotides matching TRBD2. Germline lookup yields CDR1 LGHNA and CDR2 YSLEER. The CDR3 contains 17 residues. After removal of 1 base from V and 8 bases from J, the junction contained 8 bases not matched to a gene. The CDR3 is CASSQVPTSGRVHIQYF. CDR3 sequence (DNA): TGCGCCAGCAGCCAAGTTCCCACTAGCGGGAGGGTCCACATTCAGTACTTC.

The genes are TRBV19 and TRBJ1-5, with D perhaps TRBD1 (5 bases). CDR1 is LNHDA, CDR2 SQIVND, per germline (reference sequence). Between the trimmed V and J ends, which lost 2 bases and 10 bases, there was a span of 12 bases. The CDR3 loop spans 13 amino acids. Written as DNA, the CDR3 is TGTGCCAGTAGTATAACATCCCAGGGACCCCAGCATTTT. It translates to CASSITSQGPQHF.

The rearrangement links TRBV9 to TRBJ2-6; no reliable D call. Germline CDR1 SGDLS, CDR2 YYNGEE. CDR3 length: 14 residues. The V end lost 3 bases, the J end lost 4 bases, and 8 bases lay between the germline ends. CDR3 sequence: CASSGIGGANVLTF. CDR3 coding DNA: TGTGCCAGCAGCGGAATCGGGGGGGCCAACGTCCTGACTTTC. Supplemented by reference TRBV9 and TRBJ2-6, the full variable domain reads DSGVTQTPKHLITATGQRVTLRCSPRSGDLSVYWYQQSLDQGLQFLIQYYNGEERAKGNILERFSAQQFPDLHSELNLSSLELGDSALYFCASSGIGGANVLTFGAGSRLTVL.

The J gene is TRBJ1-5, the V gene TRBV28, with D perhaps TRBD1 (5 bases). There are 15 residues in the CDR3. With 4 bases removed from V and 7 bases from J, the gap between germline ends came to 17 bases. Germline V gene lookup returns CDR1 MDHEN and CDR2 SYDVKM. The chain's CDR3 is CASSWDGAGYQPQHF. As DNA, the CDR3 is TGTGCCAGCAGTTGGGATGGGGCAGGGTACCAGCCCCAGCATTTT.

This clone was seen just once. The V and J genes are TRBV10-3 and TRBJ1-3; TRBD1 matches at 8 bases. Germline V gene lookup returns CDR1 ENHRY and CDR2 SYGVKD. The CDR3 length is 16 residues. Trimming at V came to 6 bases and at J to 2 bases, leaving 9 bases not matched to a gene. CDR3 in amino acids: CAISLEYRGTGNTIYF. CDR3 DNA sequence: TGTGCCATCAGCTTAGAATACAGGGGGACTGGAAACACCATATATTTT.

V gene TRBV9 combines with J gene TRBJ2-1, with TRBD2 matching over 10 bases. The V and J ends lost 3 bases and 9 bases, in that order; junction bases with no gene match: 12. CDR3 size: 16 residues. Germline V gives CDR1 SGDLS, CDR2 YYNGEE. DNA of the CDR3: TGTGCCAGCAGCGAGGGTCCCCAGCGGGAGGGCCCTGAGCAGTTCTTC. Residues: CASSEGPQREGPEQFF.

This chain uses TRBV12-5 with TRBJ2-5; D perhaps matches TRBD1 (5 bases). Trimming took 3 bases from V and 2 from J, leaving 10 bases between them. From germline, CDR1 is LGHNT and CDR2 FRNRAP. The CDR3 spans 14 residues. The CDR3 reads CASGLPGWQETQYF. DNA for the CDR3: TGTGCTAGTGGTTTACCAGGGTGGCAAGAGACCCAGTACTTC. The variable domain in full, completed from reference TRBV12-5 and TRBJ2-5, reads DARVTQTPRHKVTEMGQEVTMRCQPILGHNTVFWYRQTMMQGLELLAYFRNRAPLDDSGMPKDRFSAEMPDATLATLKIQPSEPRDSAVYFCASGLPGWQETQYFGPGTRLLVL.

This chain links TRBV7-3 with TRBJ2-3, with TRBD2 matching 8 bases. The V gene end was trimmed by 2 bases and the J gene end by 2 bases; junction bases not matched to a gene: 3. In germline, CDR1 is SGHTA, CDR2 FQGTGA. The CDR3 runs 15 residues. CDR3 sequence reads: CASSLLAGTTDTQYF. CDR3 bases: TGTGCCAGCAGCTTACTAGCGGGCACCACAGATACGCAGTATTTT. Full variable domain (remainder filled in from reference TRBV7-3 and TRBJ2-3): GAGVSQTPSNKVTEKGKYVELRCDPISGHTALYWYRQSLGQGPEFLIYFQGTGAADDSGLPNDRFFAVRPEGSVSTLKIQRTERGDSAVYLCASSLLAGTTDTQYFGPGTRLTVL.

The rearrangement uses TRBV7-9 and TRBJ1-2; unclear D gene. CDR3 length: 14 amino acids. CDR1 is SEHNR and CDR2 is FQNEAQ in the germline V gene (reference sequence). V was trimmed by 1 base and J by 4 bases, leaving 10 bases between them. The CDR3 coding sequence is TGTGCCAGCAGCTTAGAGGGAACAATCTATGGCTACACCTTC. Translation: CASSLEGTIYGYTF.

V is TRBV7-9 and J is TRBJ2-7; no firm D call. Deletions cut 5 bases from V and 1 base from J, with 9 bases between. This CDR3 has 13 amino acids. Per germline, CDR1 SEHNR and CDR2 FQNEAQ (reference sequence). CDR3 region: CASSLWGSYEQYF. Here the CDR3 DNA reads TGTGCCAGCAGCCTCTGGGGTTCCTACGAGCAGTACTTC.

The gene calls are TRBV5-1 and TRBJ2-1; weak D call: TRBD2 (6 bases). The CDR3 runs to 14 residues. Trimming left V 2 bases short and J 4 bases short, with 10 bases between. Germline-derived CDR1 and CDR2 are SGHRS and YFSETQ. CDR3 sequence: CASSFGGDYNEQFF. The CDR3 bases are TGCGCCAGCAGCTTCGGGGGAGATTACAATGAGCAGTTCTTC.

The V gene is TRBV11-2, the J gene TRBJ2-1, with 8 positions matching TRBD2. The J segment lost 6 bases and the V segment lost 3 bases, leaving 7 bases of the junction unmatched. This CDR3 has 15 residues. CDR1 and CDR2 from the germline V gene are SGHAT and FQNNGV. Written as DNA, the CDR3 is TGTGCCAGCAGCTTCCGGTTAAGCGGGAGCAATGAGCAGTTCTTC. Amino acid sequence: CASSFRLSGSNEQFF.

The rearrangement uses TRBV10-3 and TRBJ2-1; 15 bases line up with TRBD2. V shed 4 bases, J shed 0 bases, and the junction held 10 bases outside the gene matches. The CDR3 spans 20 residues. Germline V lookup: CDR1 ENHRY, CDR2 SYGVKD. CDR3 sequence: CAISAPGGLAGGSSYNEQFF. The CDR3 coding sequence is TGTGCCATCAGTGCCCCAGGGGGACTAGCGGGAGGAAGCTCCTACAATGAGCAGTTCTTC.

This clone was observed a few times. The chain carries TRBV30 and TRBJ1-2, with D perhaps TRBD1 (5 bases). V was clipped by 0 bases and J by 10 bases, with 9 bases between them. Germline lookup yields CDR1 GTSNPN and CDR2 SVGIG (reference sequence). This CDR3 is built from 11 residues. CDR3 amino acids: CAWSVQGAYTF. The CDR3 region has the DNA TGTGCCTGGAGTGTCCAGGGCGCCTACACCTTC.

The chain has TRBV5-4 and TRBJ2-3; 14 nucleotides agree with TRBD2. This CDR3 is built from 17 residues. Looked up from germline, CDR1 is SGHNT and CDR2 is YYREEE (reference sequence). J was trimmed by 5 bases and V by 7 bases; bases with no gene match: 12. The CDR3 DNA is TGTGCCAGCGGGAGACTAGCGGGAGGGCCAGGGAAAGATACGCAGTATTTT. It specifies CASGRLAGGPGKDTQYF.

The chain uses TRBV6-5 and TRBJ2-7; D might be TRBD1 or TRBD2, each matching 5 bases. V gave up 2 bases and J gave up 2 bases, with 13 bases separating them. Germline CDR1 reads MNHEY; CDR2 reads SVGAGI. This CDR3 region has 15 residues. DNA for the CDR3: TGTGCCAGCAGTTACGGTGGGACGGAGCCCTACGAGCAGTACTTC. It is translated as CASSYGGTEPYEQYF.

The genes are TRBV4-2 and TRBJ2-3; 9 positions agree with TRBD1. The V gene's germline CDR1 is LGHNA and CDR2 YNFKEQ. The CDR3 runs 15 residues. The ends lost 4 bases at V and 2 bases at J; junction bases unmatched: 4. This CDR3 reads CASSPGTGNTDTQYF. CDR3 coding DNA: TGTGCCAGCAGCCCCGGGACAGGGAACACAGATACGCAGTATTTT.